This T cell receptor (beta chain) was sequenced in a study of cytomegalovirus exposure and HLA in healthy donors listed by TCRdb under 2017. About the investigation overall: An earlier analysis of approximately 600 of the donors reported roughly 300 Gb of sequence data and 117 million unique TCR beta sequences from about 179 million T cells. Genome-wide SNP genotypes for about 55% of the roughly 670 donors were used in a later genetic analysis, which treated that subset as a discovery cohort. An earlier analysis of around 540 of the donors applied high-throughput TCR beta sequencing to assess whether each TCR beta V gene segment acted as functional or pseudogenic. Every repertoire in the discovery cohort had been generated on one and the same sequencing platform. To study patterns of TCR occurrence, a later analysis re-analyzed previously published TCR beta repertoires from 666 donors and added high-resolution HLA genotyping. A separate validation cohort of 100 to 150 different subjects was used in addition to the roughly 700-subject first cohort. Rather than drawing on any new phenotypic data, the later analysis identified candidate immune exposures from TCR beta sequences and the way those sequences occurred across donors. The aim of the study was to test whether cataloging public T cell receptors could identify signatures of past pathogen exposure. The number of donors typed differed by locus, with 629-630 for A, B, C, DRB1 and DQB1, more than 500 for DQA1, under 610 for DPA1, and 400 to 490 for DPB1. An early release covering roughly 640 HLA-typed donors comprised 300 to 350 gigabases of sequencing data and 85 million to 100 million unique TCR sequences. Donor age, sex, ethnicity and CMV serostatus were collected together with the repertoire data. Several DR-DQ haplotypes were handled as single units for association and clustering, since linkage in the cohort was strong. Across 398 genotyped donors of the cohort, an average of approximately 240,000 unique TCR beta nucleotide sequences per donor were sequenced, and roughly 17% of those sequences were non-productive. HLA typing included class I and class II loci at four-digit resolution. The study used immunosequencing to profile the T cell repertoires of more than 650 subjects and linked those repertoires to cytomegalovirus serostatus. Among the approximately 420 genotyped donors, around 81% belonged to the genetic ancestry cluster associated with self-reported Caucasian donors. High-throughput TCR immunosequencing, statistical association of individual TCRs with disease status, and machine learning were combined to predict cytomegalovirus infection status.

Study-wide conclusions, independent of this receptor: The 87-base-pair reads could not distinguish some IMGT-functional V segments, including TRBV6-2 and TRBV6-3, so those segments were excluded. Specific HLA alleles were associated with over 15,000 TCR beta sequences at a false discovery rate of 0.05 in a later analysis. In this cohort, only TCR beta chains were sequenced, and detectable features were limited by the absence of alpha or paired-chain data. In a later genetic analysis, fewer N-insertions in productive TCRs were reported among donors in an Asian-associated ancestry cluster than the roughly 700-donor mean. Roughly 17 rarely observed V segments, including chromosome 9 orphons, were excluded from the earlier analysis of a few hundred of the donors because counts were too low. According to the authors, the approach could potentially be generalized to other disease states and immunological phenotypes. According to a later analysis, parvovirus B19, influenza, CMV and Epstein-Barr virus appeared linked to several top co-occurrence clusters. In an earlier analysis of more than 450 of the donors, most TCR beta V segments were observed in productive rearrangements about 90% or about 30% of the time, broadly matching IMGT annotations. Strong co-occurrence of HLA alleles, especially DR and DQ, made assigning TCR associations to individual alleles difficult. In a later analysis, TCR association rates were found to vary across HLA loci, with the most associated TCRs seen for DRB1 alleles and the fewest for HLA-C alleles. The presence/absence analyses assumed that sequencing depth was roughly uniform across donors, and that assumption may not be true. A further reported finding was that TCR beta sequences accurately predicted the HLA-A and HLA-B alleles for most subjects in the first cohort. The classifier was reported to diagnose cytomegalovirus status with high specificity and sensitivity in both the original and validation cohorts. A later genetic analysis associated a missense DCLRE1C variant with V-gene and J-gene trimming of TCR beta chains, and an independent cohort replicated the association. Because HLA typing was missing for some donors at each locus, association tests included only the typed subset. According to a later analysis, most CMV-associated TCR beta chains appeared to be HLA-restricted, and the HLA associations seemed to be driven largely by CMV exposure. In vitro tests confirmed that a few of the cytomegalovirus-associated TCR beta chains recognize cytomegalovirus antigens. The study listed 150 to 200 TCR beta chains as associated with cytomegalovirus. Compared with equally common non-associated chains, HLA-associated TCR beta chains in a later analysis were more clonally expanded and had lower generation probabilities. Most TCR sequences were seen in very few donors, while some public TCRs were found in many individuals. Linkage disequilibrium might explain the correlated functional status among segregating V segments, but an unknown experimental factor could not be ruled out. The sequencing pipeline was judged likely to have produced a cluster of highly shared sequence variants as a technical artifact. Immune exposure information for the cohort was limited to CMV serostatus.

Libraries were built with the immunoSEQ multiplex PCR assay. For the multiplex PCR, a mixture combining 60 forward primers for TCR Vbeta segments and 13 reverse primers for TCR Jbeta segments was used. Amplification of the CDR3 region of rearranged TCR beta genes was performed with a multiplex PCR assay on genomic DNA. On the Illumina HiSeq System, the amplified TCR beta libraries were sequenced as 87-base-pair reads. In the source study's methods: A later analysis tallied 75 million to 95 million unique TCR beta chains across the 666 repertoires, and about 12 million of those chains were shared by two or more donors. Raw reads were error-corrected and collapsed into unique sequences with a nearest-neighbor algorithm that merged closely related sequences to remove PCR and sequencing errors. Alignment of CDR3 sequences to IMGT reference sequences was used to assign V, D and J gene segments. Each retained sequence needed at least a six-nucleotide match to both a V gene segment and a J gene segment. Rearrangements were classified as productive when the CDR3 lacked stop codons and remained in frame with V and J, and all other rearrangements were classified as non-productive. CDR3 was defined by IMGT convention, running from the second conserved V-encoded cysteine to the conserved J-encoded phenylalanine. The earlier analysis of about 560 of the donors excluded any sequence lacking an unambiguous match to a single V gene segment. An earlier analysis of roughly 590 of the donors called V segments functional above 56.7% productive rearrangements and segregating when the between-donor standard deviation exceeded 5%. To diagnose cytomegalovirus status from the catalog of TCR beta chain sequences, a statistical classification framework was built. A later analysis assigned V and J genes by comparing TCR nucleotide sequences with IMGT/GENE-DB human TR gene sequences. A later analysis assigned CDR3 sequences and most-parsimonious VDJ recombination scenarios with the TCRdist pipeline. In a later analysis, each TCR beta chain was defined by its CDR3 amino acid sequence together with its V-gene family, and reads lacking a unique V-gene family were excluded. To address suspected cross-contamination and a sequencing artifact, a later analysis removed over 500 highly shared, low-generation-probability nucleotide sequences. A later analysis calculated a clonal expansion index for each public chain from normalized within-repertoire ranks of inferred template counts. A later analysis computed generation probabilities with a VDJ recombination model fitted to out-of-frame rearrangements, and checked the results against IGoR. In a later analysis, hypergeometric tests were used to score TCR-TCR, TCR-HLA and TCR-CMV co-occurrence, with a repertoire-size bias correction applied to TCR pairs. To estimate false discovery rates, a later analysis permuted the HLA or CMV assignments 20 times. In a later analysis, co-occurring TCRs were grouped with DBSCAN, and TCRdist sequence similarity was added when clustering was performed within HLA-allele-positive subsets. Co-occurrence clustering excluded repertoires with fewer than 30,000 or more than 120,000 public chains, plus five with anomalous nucleotide sharing. TCRdb provides this immuneACCESS table in a form limited to in-frame rearrangements. Some clones are lacking; in checked studies, under half of them reflect an unresolved V gene, and why the rest are absent is not known. Clone size and the V and J calls come from that table; the DNA yielded D and trimming. The sample table holds 150,000 to 200,000 clones, of which 75% were seen once. The top ten clones comprise approximately 2.3% of the sample.

The cohort consisted of fewer than 700 healthy bone marrow donors. At the time of sampling, all cohort members were nominally healthy, though unrecorded immune exposures were likely present. The donor tested CMV seronegative, placing the donor among the 350 to 400 seronegative members of the cohort. A peripheral blood sample was collected from each donor, and TCR beta sequencing was performed on peripheral blood mononuclear cells. The Qiagen DNeasy Blood Extraction Kit was used to extract genomic DNA from the blood cell samples. V and J are trimmed by 6 bases and 3 bases, and the gene matches miss 2 bases of the junction. From cysteine to phenylalanine, the CDR3 is 13 amino acids long. Only the CDR3 portion is preserved as DNA: 39 bases, with reading frame beginning at the first base. From a lookup of the germline V gene (reference sequence), CDR1 and CDR2 are MNHEY and SMNVEV. About this clone: It lacks a known antigen. The sample holds no much larger clone one base away, and base qualities are not on file.

The sequence was obtained from a female donor in good health and CMV-seronegative. Specimen: PBMCs. The rearrangement combines TRBV27 with TRBJ1-5; 7 of the junction bases match TRBD1. The nucleotide sequence reads as follows: TGTGCCAGCAGGACAGGGTTCAATCAGCCCCAGCATTTT. Translated, this is CASRTGFNQPQHF.